This TCR beta chain emerged from a study of blood T cells in healthy people across ages. Staff drew 9 to 10 milliliters of peripheral blood from each donor. This clonotype has ten or more counts. Combining a sample-barcoded 5' primer with a J-beta primer mix, a second PCR ran for roughly 7 to 12 cycles. MiXCR was run by TCRdb on the 5' RACE reads, yielding one entry per CDR3 protein. The table lists just under 900,000 distinct CDR3 sequences, more than 25% of them singletons. The CDR3 contains 12 residues. Germline V lookup: CDR1 MNHEY, CDR2 SVGEGT. Trimming removed 7 bases from V and 5 bases from J, with 11 bases in between.

The chain is built from TRBV6-2 or TRBV6-3 and TRBJ2-5; D unresolved. The receptor was isolated from an elderly woman in good health. Sequenced: blood. The CDR3 here is CASNVPRETQYF. The CDR3 nucleotides are TGTGCCAGCAACGTACCTAGGGAGACCCAGTACTTC.